The TCR beta chain described here comes from a study of neurological immune-mediated disorders. One entry per CDR3 protein results from TCRdb running MiXCR on the 5' RACE reads. The top ten hold approximately 16% of the sample, which has over 25,000 distinct CDR3 sequences, 20% to 25% seen once. V lost 0 bases and J lost 8, with 11 bases in between. CDR1 and CDR2 from the germline V gene are SQVTM and ANQGSEA. The CDR3 extends over 13 amino acids. This clonotype was detected many times. This chain links TRBV29-1 with TRBJ2-1; no reliable D call. The TCR originated in a woman aged 60-75 years in good health. The source material was PBMCs. In DNA form, the CDR3 reads TGCAGCGTTGAAGAACCCAGCCGCGATGAGCAGTTCTTC. It translates to CSVEEPSRDEQFF.